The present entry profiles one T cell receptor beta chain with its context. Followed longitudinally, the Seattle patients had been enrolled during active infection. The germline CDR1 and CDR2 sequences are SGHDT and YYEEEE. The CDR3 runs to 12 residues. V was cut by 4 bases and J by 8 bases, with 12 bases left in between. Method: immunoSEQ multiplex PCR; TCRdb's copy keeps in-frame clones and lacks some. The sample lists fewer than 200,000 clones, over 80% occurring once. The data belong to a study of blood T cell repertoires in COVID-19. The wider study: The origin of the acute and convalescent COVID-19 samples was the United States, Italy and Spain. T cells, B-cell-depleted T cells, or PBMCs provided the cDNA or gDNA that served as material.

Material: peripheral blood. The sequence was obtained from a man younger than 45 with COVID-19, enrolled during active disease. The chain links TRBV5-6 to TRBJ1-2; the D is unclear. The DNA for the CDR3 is TGTGCCAGCAGCGCCGGACTAGGGGGCTACACCTTC. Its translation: CASSAGLGGYTF.